This TCR delta chain was sequenced in a study of gamma-delta T cells after stem cell transplantation. CDR1 and CDR2 from the germline V gene are GEAIGNYY and EKD. J gave up 0 bases and V 2 bases, and 11 bases lay outside the gene matches. CDR3 length: 19 amino acids. TCRdb redid the clone calls on the RT-PCR reads with CATT. In the table there are roughly 4,700 delta-chain clones, 1.5% to 2.5% of which are singletons. This clone was detected only a few times. Sequencing was carried out using gamma-delta T cells. This sequence was found in a human donor. It is not recorded whose cells these are; they may come from a transplant donor. The gene calls are TRDV2 and TRDJ1; 13 bases line up with TRDD3. This CDR3 reads CACDILLGDTEGHTDKLIF. The CDR3 bases are TGTGCCTGTGACATTTTACTGGGGGATACGGAGGGGCACACCGATAAACTCATCTTT.